These 26 T cell receptor beta chains share one sample of origin, sequenced in a study of cytomegalovirus exposure and HLA in healthy donors. Use of 60 Vbeta and 13 Jbeta primers characterized the PCR. Using immunoSEQ multiplex PCR, the repertoire was profiled, and TCRdb retains in-frame clones only, with some absent. The sample has some 200,000 clones, roughly four fifths seen once. Input material: PBMCs. The source of these receptors is a boy under 10 years old in good health and CMV-seronegative.

J is TRBJ1-2 and V is TRBV6-5; the D is unclear. Trimming took 2 bases from V and 8 from J, leaving 12 bases between them. Per germline, CDR1 MNHEY and CDR2 SVGAGI. The CDR3 has 13 amino acids. The CDR3, as DNA: TGTGCCAGCAGTTACGAGGTGCGCTCCGGCTACACCTTC. This sequence encodes CASSYEVRSGYTF.

The chain uses TRBV6-4 and TRBJ2-2; D not resolved. The V end lost 8 bases, the J end lost 6 bases, and 10 bases lay between the germline ends. The germline V gene has CDR1 MRHNA and CDR2 SNTAGT. The CDR3 consists of 12 residues. CDR3 sequence (DNA): TGTGCCAGCGCTTTAGTTGCCGGGGAGCTGTTTTTT. Amino acids: CASALVAGELFF.

The chain couples TRBV5-1 to TRBJ2-1; perhaps TRBD1 as D (5 bases). The CDR3 sequence is 15 residues long. Trimming pared 2 bases from V and 8 bases from J, leaving 17 bases between. CDR1 is SGHRS and CDR2 is YFSETQ in the germline V gene. The CDR3 protein is CASSFSGPVWDEQFF. The CDR3 DNA sequence: TGCGCCAGCAGCTTCTCAGGGCCTGTGTGGGATGAGCAGTTCTTC.

V usage is TRBV5-4 and J usage is TRBJ1-3; 7 bases map to TRBD1. J gave up 3 bases and V 3 bases, and 6 bases lay outside the gene matches. Germline CDR1 is SGHNT and CDR2 is YYREEE (reference sequence). The CDR3 length is 15 residues. The CDR3 bases are TGTGCCAGCAGCTCCCTGGACAGGCTTGGAAACACCATATATTTT. Its protein is CASSSLDRLGNTIYF.

The chain has TRBV9 and TRBJ2-3; tentative D call: TRBD2 (6 bases). Germline V lookup: CDR1 SGDLS, CDR2 YYNGEE. The CDR3 totals 15 residues. The V end lost 0 bases, the J end lost 1 base, and 9 bases lay between the germline ends. The CDR3 protein is CASSVAPSGTDTQYF. The CDR3 coding sequence is TGTGCCAGCAGCGTAGCTCCTAGCGGCACAGATACGCAGTATTTT.

The V and J genes are TRBV5-4 and TRBJ2-3; D may be TRBD1 (6 bases). Germline-derived CDR1 and CDR2 are SGHNT and YYREEE (reference sequence). The CDR3 is 16 amino acids. Trimming removed 4 bases from V and 2 bases from J, with 17 bases in between. The CDR3 region has the DNA TGTGCCAGCAGCGCCCGGACAGTTTTGAACACAGATACGCAGTATTTT. The encoded protein is CASSARTVLNTDTQYF.

The chain recombines TRBV11-2 with TRBJ1-1; D gene ambiguous. CDR3 length: 15 amino acids. Trimming cost V 2 bases and J 0 bases, with 10 bases left between them. From germline, CDR1 is SGHAT and CDR2 FQNNGV. The CDR3 coding sequence is TGTGCCAGCAGCTTAAGGCGGGATATGAACACTGAAGCTTTCTTT. It translates to CASSLRRDMNTEAFF.

The J gene is TRBJ1-3, the V gene TRBV9; D call uncertain. Per germline, CDR1 SGDLS and CDR2 YYNGEE. Trimming took 5 bases from V and 5 from J, leaving 11 bases between them. The CDR3 is 13 residues long. The CDR3 nucleotides read TGTGCCAGCAGTTTCGGAGTTAGAAACACCATATATTTT. This gives the protein CASSFGVRNTIYF.

In the case of this clone: Other DNA sequences from this sample encode an identical CDR3 as well. The rearrangement joins TRBV7-9 to TRBJ1-1; 7 bases agree with TRBD1. CDR3 size: 14 residues. V gave up 3 bases and J gave up 1 base; unmatched junction bases: 2. Germline V lookup: CDR1 SEHNR, CDR2 FQNEAQ (reference sequence). CDR3 loop: CASSFGTANTEAFF. The CDR3, as DNA: TGTGCCAGCAGCTTCGGGACAGCGAACACTGAAGCTTTCTTT.

The chain employs TRBV28 and TRBJ1-1, with D unclear. Trimming stripped 8 bases from V and 2 bases from J, with 9 bases between. The CDR3 spans 12 residues. In germline, CDR1 is MDHEN, CDR2 SYDVKM. DNA for the CDR3: TGTGCCAGCTCGGAGGGCAACACTGAAGCTTTCTTT. It encodes CASSEGNTEAFF. The full variable domain, in which reference TRBV28 and TRBJ1-1 provide the parts outside the CDR3, is DVKVTQSSRYLVKRTGEKVFLECVQDMDHENMFWYRQDPGLGLRLIYFSYDVKMKEKGDIPEGYSVSREKKERFSLILESASTNQTSMYLCASSEGNTEAFFGQGTRLTVV.

This rearrangement joins TRBV15 to TRBJ1-6; 7 positions agree with TRBD1. V dropped 8 bases and J dropped 7; count of bases not matched to a gene: 5. CDR3 length equals 13 residues. Germline V gene data show CDR1 as LNHNV and CDR2 as YYDKDF (reference sequence). The CDR3 DNA reads as TGTGCCACCCGGGACAGAGCAAATTCACCCCTCCACTTT. It translates to CATRDRANSPLHF. Drawing the rest from reference TRBV15 and TRBJ1-6, the complete variable domain is DAMVIQNPRYQVTQFGKPVTLSCSQTLNHNVMYWYQQKSSQAPKLLFHYYDKDFNNEADTPDNFQSRRPNTSFCFLDIRSPGLGDTAMYLCATRDRANSPLHFGNGTRLTVT.

The rearrangement links TRBV5-6 to TRBJ1-6, with 7 bases identical to TRBD1. The germline V gene has CDR1 SGHDT and CDR2 YYEEEE. CDR3 length: 14 residues. V lost 5 bases, J lost 7 bases, and 6 bases stayed unmatched. CDR3 sequence: CASSLTGPNSPLHF. The CDR3 DNA follows: TGTGCCAGCAGTTTGACAGGGCCCAATTCACCCCTCCACTTT.

The V and J genes are TRBV6-1 and TRBJ1-2; no clear D gene. The CDR3 sequence is 13 residues long. V lost 5 bases and J 8 bases, leaving 15 bases between the germline ends. Looked up from germline, CDR1 is MNHNS and CDR2 is SASEGT. The CDR3 reads CASSLSHLAGYTF. CDR3 sequence (DNA): TGTGCCAGCAGTTTGAGTCACCTAGCCGGCTACACCTTC.

The gene calls are TRBV5-1 and TRBJ2-5; 7 bases agree with TRBD1. Looked up from germline, CDR1 is SGHRS and CDR2 is YFSETQ. V lost 2 bases, J lost 2 bases, and 3 bases stayed unmatched. The length of the CDR3 is 14 residues. Here the CDR3 DNA reads TGCGCCAGCAGCTTCAGGGACAGTCAAGAGACCCAGTACTTC. Its translation is CASSFRDSQETQYF.

This clone occurred a few times. V gene TRBV7-2 combines with J gene TRBJ2-5, with TRBD2 matching 7 bases. Trimming cost V 3 bases and J 1 base; bases outside gene matches: 2. The V gene's germline CDR1 is SGHTA and CDR2 FQGNSA. The length of the CDR3 is 14 residues. CDR3 region: CASSFTSAQETQYF. The CDR3 DNA sequence: TGTGCCAGCAGCTTTACTAGCGCCCAAGAGACCCAGTACTTC.

This sequence joins TRBV5-1 and TRBJ2-4, with D possibly matching TRBD1 (6 bases). Germline V gene sequence: CDR1 SGHRS, CDR2 YFSETQ. The CDR3 sequence is 13 residues long. V gave up 2 bases and J gave up 7 bases, with 10 bases separating them. The DNA for the CDR3 is TGCGCCAGCAGCTTCCTGACAGGCAACATTCAGTACTTC. It yields the protein CASSFLTGNIQYF.

The CDR3: CASTLTRGDTQYF. In DNA, the CDR3 is TGTGCCAGCACGCTCACGCGGGGGGATACGCAGTATTTT. The chain joins TRBV7-9 to TRBJ2-3; 7 bases agree with TRBD2. The germline V gene has CDR1 SEHNR and CDR2 FQNEAQ (reference sequence). V shed 7 bases, J shed 6 bases, and the junction held 7 bases outside the gene matches. The CDR3 is 13 residues long.

This clone was seen only a few times. DNA of the CDR3: TGTGCCAGCAGCTTGACGTGGACTAGCGGGGCCACCGGGGAGCTGTTTTTT. Its translation: CASSLTWTSGATGELFF. The chain couples TRBV5-8 to TRBJ2-2; the match to TRBD2 covers 12 bases. The germline V gene encodes CDR1 SGHTS and CDR2 YDEGEE. Losses at the gene ends were 1 base for V and 4 bases for J; bases not matched to a gene: 5. This CDR3 contains 17 residues. The whole variable domain, remainder taken from reference TRBV5-8 and TRBJ2-2, is EAGVTQSPTHLIKTRGQQATLRCSPISGHTSVYWYQQALGLGLQFLLWYDEGEERNRGNFPPRFSGRQFPNYSSELNVNALELEDSALYLCASSLTWTSGATGELFFGEGSRLTVL.

V usage is TRBV9 and J usage is TRBJ2-5; D might be TRBD2 (5 bases). Germline CDR1 SGDLS, CDR2 YYNGEE. The V end lost 0 bases, the J end lost 5 bases, and 11 bases lay between the germline ends. This CDR3 contains 14 residues. The CDR3, as DNA: TGTGCCAGCAGCGTAGGCCAGGCGGGCGAGACCCAGTACTTC. Its translation: CASSVGQAGETQYF.

This clone was detected only a few times. The chain is built from TRBV6-6 and TRBJ1-2; TRBD1 agrees at 7 bases. Germline CDR1 is MNHNY and CDR2 is SVGAGI (reference sequence). The CDR3 spans 12 residues. Trimming removed 5 bases from V and 8 bases from J; junction bases left unmatched: 5. CDR3: CASSPGGHGYTF. The CDR3 nucleotides read TGTGCCAGCAGTCCAGGGGGTCACGGCTACACCTTC.

This rearrangement joins TRBV7-2 to TRBJ2-1, with TRBD2 identical over 10 bases. V lost 6 bases and J lost 4; bases outside the gene matches: 3. Germline V gene sequence: CDR1 SGHTA, CDR2 FQGNSA. The CDR3 consists of 14 residues. CDR3 sequence: CASSRTSGYNEQFF. In DNA, the CDR3 is TGTGCCAGCAGTCGGACTAGCGGATACAATGAGCAGTTCTTC. Drawing the rest from reference TRBV7-2 and TRBJ2-1, the complete variable domain is GAGVSQSPSNKVTEKGKDVELRCDPISGHTALYWYRQSLGQGLEFLIYFQGNSAPDKSGLPSDRFSAERTGGSVSTLTIQRTQQEDSAVYLCASSRTSGYNEQFFGPGTRLTVL.

The chain couples TRBV7-2 to TRBJ2-1, with TRBD2 as a possible D gene (5 bases). Trimming cost V 4 bases and J 0 bases, with 10 bases left between them. The CDR3 sequence is 15 residues long. CDR1 and CDR2 from the germline V gene are SGHTA and FQGNSA. The CDR3 DNA reads TGTGCCAGCAGCTGGTTTGGGAGCTCCTACAATGAGCAGTTCTTC. Translation gives CASSWFGSSYNEQFF.

This sequence joins TRBV6-1 and TRBJ1-5; 12 bases align to TRBD1. In germline, CDR1 is MNHNS, CDR2 SASEGT. The CDR3 runs 15 residues. The V and J ends lost 6 bases and 4 bases, in that order; junction bases with no gene match: 4. The CDR3 DNA is TGTGCCAGCAGCCTGGGACAGGGGGCTAATCAGCCCCAGCATTTT. It specifies CASSLGQGANQPQHF.

This sequence joins TRBV28 and TRBJ2-1; unclear D gene. The CDR3 has 12 amino acids. The V and J ends lost 7 bases and 7 bases respectively, with 11 bases between them. CDR1 and CDR2 from the germline V gene are MDHEN and SYDVKM. The CDR3 reads CASNSFPNEQFF. The CDR3 DNA is TGTGCCAGCAACTCCTTCCCTAATGAGCAGTTCTTC.

The chain is built from TRBV15 and TRBJ1-1; D is possibly TRBD1 (6 bases). Trimming cost V 7 bases and J 10 bases, with 16 bases left between them. This CDR3 comprises 12 residues. Germline loops: CDR1 LNHNV, CDR2 YYDKDF (reference sequence). The CDR3 sequence: CATMGAGRLAFF. For the CDR3, the DNA is TGTGCCACCATGGGGGCAGGGCGTCTAGCTTTCTTT.

This rearrangement joins TRBV7-3 to TRBJ2-5; TRBD2 matches 15 bases. The CDR3 has 15 amino acids. From germline, CDR1 is SGHTA and CDR2 FQGTGA. V trimming: 4 bases; J trimming: 5 bases; junction bases outside the gene matches: 2. The CDR3 spells CASSSGTSGGETQYF. The CDR3 DNA reads TGTGCCAGCAGCTCCGGGACTAGCGGGGGGGAGACCCAGTACTTC.